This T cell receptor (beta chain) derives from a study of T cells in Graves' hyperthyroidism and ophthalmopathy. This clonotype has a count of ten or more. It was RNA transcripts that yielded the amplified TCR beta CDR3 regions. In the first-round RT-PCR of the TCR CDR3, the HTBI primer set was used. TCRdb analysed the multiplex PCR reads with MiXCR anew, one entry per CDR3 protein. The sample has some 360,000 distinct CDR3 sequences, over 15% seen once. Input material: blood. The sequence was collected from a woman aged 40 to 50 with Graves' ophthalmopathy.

The CDR3 sequence: CASRGLAGTYEQYF. In nucleotides, the CDR3 is TGTGCCAGCAGGGGACTAGCGGGGACCTACGAGCAGTACTTC. This chain links TRBV6-1 with TRBJ2-7; 13 positions match TRBD2. The CDR3 covers 14 residues. The V gene's germline CDR1 is MNHNS and CDR2 SASEGT. Trimming removed 6 bases from V and 2 bases from J; junction bases left unmatched: 1.